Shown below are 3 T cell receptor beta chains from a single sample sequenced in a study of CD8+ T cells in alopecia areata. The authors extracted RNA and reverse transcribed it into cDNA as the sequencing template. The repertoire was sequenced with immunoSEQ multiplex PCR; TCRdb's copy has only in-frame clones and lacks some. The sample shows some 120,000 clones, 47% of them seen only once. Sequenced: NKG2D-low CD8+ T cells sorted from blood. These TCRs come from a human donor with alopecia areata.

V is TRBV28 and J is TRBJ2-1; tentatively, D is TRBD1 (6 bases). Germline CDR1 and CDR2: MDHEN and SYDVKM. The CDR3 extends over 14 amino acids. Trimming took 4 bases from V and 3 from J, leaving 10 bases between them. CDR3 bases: TGTGCCAGCAGTTCCATGGACAGCTACAATGAGCAGTTCTTC. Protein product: CASSSMDSYNEQFF.

In DNA form, the CDR3 reads TGTGCCAGCAGTTTATCCGGGACAGGGGGCGAGACCCAGTACTTC. Its protein is CASSLSGTGGETQYF. The chain links TRBV28 to TRBJ2-5, with 12 bases matching TRBD1. This CDR3 comprises 15 residues. Losses at the gene ends were 1 base for V and 5 bases for J; bases not matched to a gene: 2. Germline V gene data show CDR1 as MDHEN and CDR2 as SYDVKM.

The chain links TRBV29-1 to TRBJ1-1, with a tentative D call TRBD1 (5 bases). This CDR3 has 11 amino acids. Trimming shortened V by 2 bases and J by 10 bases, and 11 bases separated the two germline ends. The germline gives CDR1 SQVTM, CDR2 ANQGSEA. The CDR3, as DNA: TGCAGCGTTGAACTCGCAGGGACAGCTTTCTTT. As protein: CSVELAGTAFF.